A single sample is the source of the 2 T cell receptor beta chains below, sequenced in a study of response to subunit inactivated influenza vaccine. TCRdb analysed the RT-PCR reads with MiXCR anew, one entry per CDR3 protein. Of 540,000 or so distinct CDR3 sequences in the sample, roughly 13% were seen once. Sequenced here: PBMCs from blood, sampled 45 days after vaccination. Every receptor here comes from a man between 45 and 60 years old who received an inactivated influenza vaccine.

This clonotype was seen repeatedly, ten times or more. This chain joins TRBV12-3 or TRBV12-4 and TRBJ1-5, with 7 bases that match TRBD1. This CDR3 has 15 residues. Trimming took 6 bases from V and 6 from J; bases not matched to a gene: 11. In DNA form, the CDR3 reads TGTGCCAGCAGCACCGGGACAGACTTCATTCAGCCCCAGCATTTT. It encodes CASSTGTDFIQPQHF.

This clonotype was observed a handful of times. The chain's CDR3 is CASTTQLGKSYEQYF. The CDR3 DNA is TGTGCCAGCACCACCCAGTTAGGGAAATCCTACGAGCAGTACTTC. This sequence joins TRBV6-2 or TRBV6-3 and TRBJ2-7; D ambiguous. CDR1 and CDR2 from the germline V gene are MNHEY and SVGEGT. CDR3 size: 15 residues. V was clipped by 7 bases and J by 1 base, with 17 bases between them.